Listed here are 7 T cell receptor beta chains from one sample, sequenced in a study of PD-1 blockade in classical Hodgkin lymphoma (dated by TCRdb to the early 2020s). Library prep was done by the immunoSEQ multiplex PCR assay. TCRdb carries this immuneACCESS record with in-frame sequences only. Its versions omit some clonotypes, under half of them owing to an unresolved V gene in the studies checked, with the rest unexplained. The sample table records more than 40,000 clones; 76% of these occur just once. The top ten clones comprise around 20% of the sample. In light of the paper, this sample's time point label describes: cycle 1 day 1 (C1D1), immediately before nivolumab initiation. Relapse after autologous stem cell transplantation had occurred in all trial patients, and cohorts A, B and C were distinguished by prior brentuximab vedotin exposure. Sequenced here: peripheral blood mononuclear cells (PBMCs), sampled at baseline. These receptors were taken from a human donor with classical Hodgkin lymphoma.

The chain uses TRBV19 and TRBJ2-1, with 7 bases that match TRBD2. The CDR3 consists of 18 residues. The germline V gene encodes CDR1 LNHDA and CDR2 SQIVND (reference sequence). The ends lost 2 bases at V and 0 bases at J; junction bases unmatched: 10. The CDR3 loop reads CASSIKVLGGSSYNEQFF. In DNA form, the CDR3 reads TGTGCCAGTAGTATAAAGGTCCTGGGCGGGAGCTCCTACAATGAGCAGTTCTTC.

The chain employs TRBV19 and TRBJ2-2; 10 bases agree with TRBD2. With V trimmed by 9 bases and J by 0 bases, 10 bases remained unmatched. The V gene's germline CDR1 is LNHDA and CDR2 SQIVND (reference sequence). This CDR3 region has 17 residues. CDR3 region: CASRGLAEITNTGELFF. CDR3 coding DNA: TGTGCCAGCCGTGGACTAGCGGAGATTACGAACACCGGGGAGCTGTTTTTT.

This clone has more than one count but fewer than ten. The rearrangement joins TRBV7-2 to TRBJ2-1; no reliable D call. Germline CDR1 SGHTA, CDR2 FQGNSA. Trimming took 8 bases from V and 9 from J, leaving 14 bases between them. This CDR3 has 12 amino acids. The CDR3 DNA reads as TGTGCCAGCGGCCGACCCCCGGTTGAGCAGTTCTTC. Encoded protein: CASGRPPVEQFF. Using reference TRBV7-2 and TRBJ2-1 for the parts outside the CDR3, the full variable domain is GAGVSQSPSNKVTEKGKDVELRCDPISGHTALYWYRQSLGQGLEFLIYFQGNSAPDKSGLPSDRFSAERTGGSVSTLTIQRTQQEDSAVYLCASGRPPVEQFFGPGTRLTVL.

This clone was seen a few times. The chain employs TRBV18 and TRBJ1-5, with TRBD1 matching over 9 bases. This CDR3 spans 15 amino acids. V lost 3 bases, J lost 1 base, and 1 base stayed unmatched. CDR1 is KGHSH, CDR2 LQKENI, per germline. CDR3 DNA: TGTGCCAGCTCACCGACAGGGGGGAGCAATCAGCCCCAGCATTTT. It encodes CASSPTGGSNQPQHF. The entire variable domain, with the rest obtained from reference TRBV18 and TRBJ1-5, is as follows: NAGVMQNPRHLVRRRGQEARLRCSPMKGHSHVYWYRQLPEEGLKFMVYLQKENIIDESGMPKERFSAEFPKEGPSILRIQQVVRGDSAAYFCASSPTGGSNQPQHFGDGTRLSIL.

The J gene is TRBJ2-7, the V gene TRBV6-4; tentatively, D is TRBD1 (5 bases). V lost 5 bases and J 0 bases, leaving 14 bases between the germline ends. The CDR3 covers 15 residues. Germline V gene sequence: CDR1 MRHNA, CDR2 SNTAGT. The CDR3 nucleotides are TGTGCCAGCAGTATAACGGACAACCCCTCCTACGAGCAGTACTTC. Its translation is CASSITDNPSYEQYF.

This clone was detected once. The V gene is TRBV6-5, the J gene TRBJ2-7; 8 bases fit TRBD1. The ends lost 5 bases at V and 7 bases at J; junction bases unmatched: 13. Germline V gene data show CDR1 as MNHEY and CDR2 as SVGAGI. This CDR3 contains 15 residues. The CDR3 sequence is CASSPSGQGPGEQYF. For the CDR3, the DNA is TGTGCCAGCAGTCCCTCTGGACAGGGCCCGGGGGAGCAGTACTTC.

The chain recombines TRBV28 with TRBJ2-7; TRBD2 matches 7 bases. The V and J ends lost 4 bases and 5 bases, in that order; junction bases with no gene match: 17. The CDR3 totals 17 residues. CDR1 and CDR2 (germline): MDHEN, SYDVKM. CDR3 in DNA: TGTGCCAGCAGTTCCCCGGGGAGGGCCCCTTGCAGGGACGAGCAGTACTTC. Encoded protein: CASSSPGRAPCRDEQYF.